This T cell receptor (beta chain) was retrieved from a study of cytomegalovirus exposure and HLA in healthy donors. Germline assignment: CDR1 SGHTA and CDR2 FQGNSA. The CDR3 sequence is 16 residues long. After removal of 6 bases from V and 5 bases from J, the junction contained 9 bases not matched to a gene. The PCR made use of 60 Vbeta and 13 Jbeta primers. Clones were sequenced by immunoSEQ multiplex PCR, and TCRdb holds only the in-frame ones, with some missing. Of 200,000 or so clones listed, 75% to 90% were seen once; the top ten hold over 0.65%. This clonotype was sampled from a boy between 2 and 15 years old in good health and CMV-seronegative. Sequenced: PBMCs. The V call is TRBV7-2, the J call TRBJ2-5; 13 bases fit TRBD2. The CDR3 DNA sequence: TGTGCCAGCAGTTCCGGACTAGCGGGGGAGGGGGAGACCCAGTACTTC. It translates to CASSSGLAGEGETQYF.